This T cell receptor beta chain was captured in a study of blood T cell repertoires in COVID-19 (dated by TCRdb to the early 2020s). Background for the entire study: Samples from collaborators originated in the United States, Italy and Spain and spanned both the acute and convalescent phases of COVID-19. The samples were drawn from the first 160 participants of the ongoing ImmuneRACE study and from under 1,500 subjects provided by 6 global collaborators. The sample metadata nearly always contained a de-identified subject ID, COVID-19 status, age in years and sex. The repertoires were released in a freely available public database meant as a resource for research on the immune response to SARS-CoV-2. Deeply sampled blood TCRbeta repertoires from subjects exposed to, actively infected with, or recovered from COVID-19 were included in the dataset. Where HLA class I and class II types were available, the types were taken from metadata supplied by the sample provider, not from assay-based typing. The prospective study material was composed of cDNA or gDNA derived from T cells, B-cell-depleted T cells, or PBMCs.

TCRbeta CDR3 regions were amplified from genomic DNA by means of the immunoSEQ Assay, a bias-controlled multiplex PCR. In the paper's pipeline: Within the assay, amplification of reference gene primers was used to estimate how many nucleated cells each sample contained. Sequence reads were collapsed and filtered to measure the absolute abundance of every unique TCRbeta CDR3 rearrangement. For each sample, productive Simpson clonality was calculated by taking the square root of Simpson's diversity index across productive rearrangements. TCRdb obtained this table from immuneACCESS and retained in-frame rearrangements with V and J assigned. These tables miss some clones; where compared with another copy, unresolved V genes account for less than half of the shortfall, and the remainder is unexplained. The DNA was the basis for D and trimming; V, J and clone size are from that table. Present in this sample are fewer than 300,000 clones, approximately 90% of which were seen just once. The ten largest clones represent 6.3% of the sample.

V has 3 bases trimmed and J has 0 bases trimmed; junction bases matching no gene number 11. Per the germline V gene (reference sequence), GTSNPN is the CDR1 and SVGIG is the CDR2. The CDR3 covers 17 residues, taking in both the cysteine and the phenylalanine. Only CDR3 DNA is held: 51 bases, read in frame from base 1. Details on this clone: The antigen it binds to is not known. No qualities accompany the bases; no much larger clone lies one base away.

One collaborating source in Seattle enrolled patients during active infection and followed them longitudinally through the course of disease. Each collaborating institution followed its own protocols to collect whole blood in K2EDTA tubes. Collaborator samples were shipped for TCRbeta analysis as frozen whole blood, isolated PBMCs, or DNA extracted from either sample type. Points the paper makes about the study in general: How much clinical and demographic metadata was included differed by source and by participant, and the metadata was provided uncurated.

This receptor was identified in a woman in her forties or fifties with COVID-19, enrolled during active disease. Recombination connected TRBV30 to TRBJ1-5, with TRBD1 matching 7 junction bases. Sequences were obtained from peripheral blood. The CDR3 loop reads CAWRRDLTGPSNQPQHF. The DNA is TGTGCCTGGAGGCGCGACCTGACAGGGCCTAGCAATCAGCCCCAGCATTTT. The entire variable domain, with the stretches around the CDR3 drawn from the reference TRBV30 and TRBJ1-5 proteins, is SQTIHQWPATLVQPVGSPLSLECTVEGTSNPNLYWYRQAAGRGLQLLFYSVGIGQISSEVPQNLSASRPQDRQFILSSKKLLLSDSGFYLCAWRRDLTGPSNQPQHFGDGTRLSIL.